This is a list of T cell receptor beta chains from one sample in a study of shared clonotypes between healthy human individuals. Method: immunoSEQ multiplex PCR; TCRdb's copy keeps in-frame clones and lacks some. The table records 2 million or so clones, roughly 94% of them present only once. Sequences were obtained from naive CD4+ T cells sorted from blood. These receptors were taken from a man between 18 and 35 years old in good health. The conserved cysteine and the conserved F or W are not part of the CDR3 here.

J,V,CDR3
TRBJ1-5,TRBV10-3,AISESGNSNQPQH
TRBJ1-5,TRBV18,ASSPKQGVQPQH
TRBJ1-1,TRBV29-1,SVGRMGREHAEAF
TRBJ1-3,TRBV5-1,ASSAGQGAGNTIY
TRBJ2-1,TRBV29-1,SVHEDEQF
TRBJ1-5,TRBV30,AWSVRRVLQPQH
TRBJ1-2,TRBV25-1,ASSGRLGTGPNYGYT
TRBJ2-1,TRBV4-3,ASSQEVAAYNEQF
TRBJ2-5,TRBV28,ASWGQETQY
TRBJ2-7,TRBV4-1,ASSQGGLAGGSYEQY
TRBJ2-3,TRBV6-6,ASSYPSGRYTDTQY
TRBJ2-3,TRBV4-1,ASSHLRRTGGTDTQY
TRBJ2-5,TRBV13,ASSRGGTRQETQY
TRBJ1-2,TRBV29-1,SGGNPGRNYGYT
-,TRBV4-3,ASSQVTGPYEQY
TRBJ2-3,TRBV28,ASASDSLGTDTQY
TRBJ1-1,TRBV4-3,ASSQDGGTGGDRTEAF
TRBJ2-2,TRBV5-1,ASSSGQGNTGELF
TRBJ2-5,TRBV6-5,ASSYSGHDQETQY
TRBJ1-5,TRBV27,ASRPGTHSNQPQH
TRBJ2-1,TRBV12-5,ASGLVSGRFYNEQF
TRBJ1-5,TRBV2,ASSEQGARSNQPQH
TRBJ2-1,TRBV9,ASSPTIINEQF
TRBJ1-2,TRBV30,AWSRETNYGYT
TRBJ2-7,TRBV19,ASTPGLASTYEQY
TRBJ2-1,TRBV5-1,ASSLGSSGLGNEQF
TRBJ1-2,TRBV28,ASIGRQGASGYT
TRBJ2-2,TRBV5-1,ASSFRSNTGELF
TRBJ2-7,TRBV4-1,ASSPLGEKPDTHEQY
TRBJ2-7,TRBV6-5,ASSYRDRGPYEQY
TRBJ1-6,TRBV28,ASLSSYNSPLH
TRBJ2-2,TRBV4-1,ASSQGLAGGSTGELF
TRBJ2-7,TRBV7-2,ASTPRGHLYEQY
TRBJ2-7,TRBV2,ASSRGITYEQY
TRBJ1-5,TRBV18,ASSPSRGEGNNQPQH
TRBJ2-2,TRBV11-1,ATGQTNTGELF
TRBJ2-7,TRBV7-9,ASSAGRGQVAEQY
TRBJ2-7,TRBV7-8,ASSRDTYEQY
TRBJ1-1,TRBV11-1,ASSLGRGLKDSATEAF
TRBJ1-6,TRBV4-3,ASSQVEKGNSPLH
TRBJ1-2,TRBV5-1,ASSSTGQGYGYT
TRBJ2-7,TRBV14,ASSPGLAGYYSYEQY
TRBJ2-3,TRBV11-2,ASSLRTGNTDTQY
TRBJ1-2,TRBV5-4,ASSLKGRDGYT
TRBJ2-3,TRBV5-6,ASSPGVPDTQY
TRBJ2-5,TRBV10-3,AISAGQETQY
TRBJ2-6,TRBV30,AWSNPSSGANVLT
TRBJ2-6,TRBV5-1,ASSLETGVSGANVLT
TRBJ2-5,TRBV30,AWNLAGETQY
TRBJ1-2,TRBV30,AWSVPGTYGYT
TRBJ2-7,TRBV5-1,ASSFTGYEQY
TRBJ2-1,TRBV9,ASSPRTSANYNEQF
TRBJ1-1,TRBV30,AWNRGYTEAF